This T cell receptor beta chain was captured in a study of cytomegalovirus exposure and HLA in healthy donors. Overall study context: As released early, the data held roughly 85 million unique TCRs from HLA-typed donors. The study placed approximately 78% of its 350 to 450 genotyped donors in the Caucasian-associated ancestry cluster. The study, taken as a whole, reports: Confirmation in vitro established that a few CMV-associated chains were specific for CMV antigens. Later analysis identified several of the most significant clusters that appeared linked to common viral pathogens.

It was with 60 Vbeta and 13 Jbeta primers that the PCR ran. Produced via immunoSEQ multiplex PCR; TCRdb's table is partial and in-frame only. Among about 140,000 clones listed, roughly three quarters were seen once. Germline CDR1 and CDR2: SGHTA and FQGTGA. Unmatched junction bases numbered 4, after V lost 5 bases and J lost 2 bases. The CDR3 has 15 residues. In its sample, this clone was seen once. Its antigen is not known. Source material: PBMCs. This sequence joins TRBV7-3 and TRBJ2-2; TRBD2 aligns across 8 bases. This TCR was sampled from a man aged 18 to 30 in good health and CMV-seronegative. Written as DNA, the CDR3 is TGTGCCAGCAGCCTCAGCGGGAGAAACACCGGGGAGCTGTTTTTT. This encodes CASSLSGRNTGELFF. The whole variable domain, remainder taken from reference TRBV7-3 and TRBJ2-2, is GAGVSQTPSNKVTEKGKYVELRCDPISGHTALYWYRQSLGQGPEFLIYFQGTGAADDSGLPNDRFFAVRPEGSVSTLKIQRTERGDSAVYLCASSLSGRNTGELFFGEGSRLTVL.